This T cell receptor beta chain was identified in a study of identifying expanded T cells in peripheral blood. Study results and limitations: Approximately two-week clone count variance significantly increased as total template count grew.

Assay used: immunoSEQ multiplex PCR; TCRdb lists only in-frame clones, some missing. The table has about 85,000 clones, 89% seen once. Healthy donors had no documented immune events, such as infections, while sampled. A remark on this clone: The antigen is unknown.

This CDR3 region has 14 residues. Trimming left V 8 bases short and J 2 bases short, with 13 bases between. Looked up from germline, CDR1 is LNHDA and CDR2 is SQIVND (reference sequence). Sequencing was done on a sample of blood. The chain couples TRBV19 to TRBJ1-3; D might be TRBD1 (5 bases). The TCR sequence derives from a person aged 18 to 70 in good health. The CDR3 nucleotides are TGTGCCAGTCTCTCGGGACGCACTGGAAACACCATATATTTT. It is translated as CASLSGRTGNTIYF.